This TCR beta chain was observed in a study of graft-versus-host responses after intestinal transplantation. About the research overall: The whole recipient group had anti-thymocyte globulin induction followed by tacrolimus and steroids for two to three years. Study findings and constraints: Peak GvH clone levels in circulation were associated with early post-transplant HvG declines.

A remark on this clone: What it recognizes is unknown.

Profiling relied on immunoSEQ multiplex PCR, and the TCRdb table lists in-frame clones only, not all of them. The sample lists over 65,000 clones, approximately 89% occurring once. The CDR3 spans 12 residues. From germline, CDR1 is PRHDT and CDR2 FYEKMQ (reference sequence). Trimming stripped 0 bases from V and 4 bases from J, with 4 bases between. Here the sequenced sample was unstimulated CD8+ T cells sorted from spleen or lymph node cells, taken before transplant. The sequence derives from a human donor who was the organ donor for an intestinal transplant. V is TRBV13 and J is TRBJ2-7; no firm D call. In DNA form, the CDR3 reads TGTGCCAGCAGCTTAGGATCGTACGAGCAGTACTTC. Translated, it gives CASSLGSYEQYF.